This T cell receptor (beta chain) was recorded in a study of blood T cell repertoires in COVID-19. In the study overall: Sample material is recorded as cDNA or gDNA derived from T cells, B-cell-depleted T cells, or PBMCs.

The junction had 6 bases not matched to a gene; V was cut back by 7 bases and J by 6 bases. Germline assignment: CDR1 SQVTM and CDR2 ANQGSEA. CDR3 size: 13 residues. Data came from immunoSEQ multiplex PCR; TCRdb stores just in-frame clones and leaves some out. This sample has 130,000 to 150,000 clones, with 75% to 85% found just once. The TCR comes from a woman in her 70s with COVID-19, enrolled during active disease. The chain combines TRBV29-1 with TRBJ2-2; TRBD2 aligns across 9 bases. The sequenced sample consisted of peripheral blood. Here the CDR3 reads CSAVPSGAGELFF. The DNA for the CDR3 is TGCAGCGCCGTTCCTAGCGGGGCCGGGGAGCTGTTTTTT.